The clone carrying this TCR beta chain was seen a few times. Cohort 3 recovered donors had two negative PCRs, clearance, or symptom resolution. Produced via immunoSEQ multiplex PCR; TCRdb's table is partial and in-frame only. The sample shows a few hundred thousand clones, roughly 87% of them seen only once. This CDR3 has 14 amino acids. Germline V CDR1 and CDR2: SQVTM, ANQGSEA. Between the trimmed V and J ends, which lost 2 bases and 1 base, there was a span of 11 bases. This entry comes from a study of blood T cell repertoires in COVID-19. About the study: Spain, Italy and the United States supplied samples that represented acute and convalescent COVID-19. PBMCs, B-cell-depleted T cells, or T cells were the source of the cDNA or gDNA that made up the material.

The receptor comes from a woman aged 50 to 60 who had recovered from COVID-19. The sequenced sample was PBMCs or T cells enriched from blood (not recorded which). The V call is TRBV29-1, the J call TRBJ1-2; D is uncertain. The CDR3 sequence: CSVERHSINYGYTF. DNA of the CDR3: TGCAGCGTTGAACGACACAGCATTAACTATGGCTACACCTTC.